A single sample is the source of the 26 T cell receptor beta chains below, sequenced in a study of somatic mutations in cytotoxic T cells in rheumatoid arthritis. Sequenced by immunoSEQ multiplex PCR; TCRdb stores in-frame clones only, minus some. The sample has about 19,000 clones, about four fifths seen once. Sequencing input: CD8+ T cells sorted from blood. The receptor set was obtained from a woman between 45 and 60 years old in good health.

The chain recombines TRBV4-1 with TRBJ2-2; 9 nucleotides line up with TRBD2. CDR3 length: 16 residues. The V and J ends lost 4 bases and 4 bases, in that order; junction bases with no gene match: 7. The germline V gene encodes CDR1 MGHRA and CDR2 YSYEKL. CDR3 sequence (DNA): TGCGCCAGCAGCCTCGTAGCGGGGGAGCCCACCGGGGAGCTGTTTTTT. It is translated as CASSLVAGEPTGELFF.

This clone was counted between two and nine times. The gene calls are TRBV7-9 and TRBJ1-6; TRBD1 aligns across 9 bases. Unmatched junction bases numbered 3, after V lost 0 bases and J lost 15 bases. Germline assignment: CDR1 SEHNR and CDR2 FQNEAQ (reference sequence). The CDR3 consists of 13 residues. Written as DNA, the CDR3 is TGTGCCAGCAGCTTAGCTTCGGACAGGGGCCTCCACTTT. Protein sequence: CASSLASDRGLHF.

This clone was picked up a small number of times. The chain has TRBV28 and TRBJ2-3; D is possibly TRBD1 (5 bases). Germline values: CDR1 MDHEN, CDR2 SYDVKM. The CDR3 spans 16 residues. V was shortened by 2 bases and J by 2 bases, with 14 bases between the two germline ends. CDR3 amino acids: CASSLEGAIVTDTQYF. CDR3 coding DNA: TGTGCCAGCAGTTTAGAAGGGGCCATCGTCACAGATACGCAGTATTTT. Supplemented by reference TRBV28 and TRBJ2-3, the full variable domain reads DVKVTQSSRYLVKRTGEKVFLECVQDMDHENMFWYRQDPGLGLRLIYFSYDVKMKEKGDIPEGYSVSREKKERFSLILESASTNQTSMYLCASSLEGAIVTDTQYFGPGTRLTVL.

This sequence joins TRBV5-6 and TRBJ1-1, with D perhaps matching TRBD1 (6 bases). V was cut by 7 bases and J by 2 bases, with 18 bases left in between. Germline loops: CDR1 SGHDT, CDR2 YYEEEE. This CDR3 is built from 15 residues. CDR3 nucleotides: TGTGCCAGCTTCGACAGGCCGCTTAGTAACACTGAAGCTTTCTTT. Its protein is CASFDRPLSNTEAFF. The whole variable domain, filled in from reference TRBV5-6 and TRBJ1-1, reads DAGVTQSPTHLIKTRGQQVTLRCSPKSGHDTVSWYQQALGQGPQFIFQYYEEEERQRGNFPDRFSGHQFPNYSSELNVNALLLGDSALYLCASFDRPLSNTEAFFGQGTRLTVV.

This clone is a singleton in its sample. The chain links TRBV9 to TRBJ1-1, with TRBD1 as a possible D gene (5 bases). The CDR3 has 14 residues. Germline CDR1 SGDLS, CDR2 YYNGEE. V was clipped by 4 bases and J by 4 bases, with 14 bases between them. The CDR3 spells CASSQGVSATEAFF. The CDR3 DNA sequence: TGTGCCAGCAGCCAAGGGGTGTCGGCCACTGAAGCTTTCTTT.

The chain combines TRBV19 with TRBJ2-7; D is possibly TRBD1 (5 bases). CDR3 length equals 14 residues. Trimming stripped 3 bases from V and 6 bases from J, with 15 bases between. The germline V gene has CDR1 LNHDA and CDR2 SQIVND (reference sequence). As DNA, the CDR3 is TGTGCCAGTAGTATGGGCCAGGGTAGGACCGAGCAGTACTTC. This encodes CASSMGQGRTEQYF.

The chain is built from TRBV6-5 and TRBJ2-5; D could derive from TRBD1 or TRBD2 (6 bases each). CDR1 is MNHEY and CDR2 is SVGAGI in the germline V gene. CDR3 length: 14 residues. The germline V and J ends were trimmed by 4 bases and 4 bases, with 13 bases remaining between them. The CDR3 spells CASSWGASGETQYF. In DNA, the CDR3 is TGTGCCAGCAGTTGGGGGGCTTCTGGAGAGACCCAGTACTTC.

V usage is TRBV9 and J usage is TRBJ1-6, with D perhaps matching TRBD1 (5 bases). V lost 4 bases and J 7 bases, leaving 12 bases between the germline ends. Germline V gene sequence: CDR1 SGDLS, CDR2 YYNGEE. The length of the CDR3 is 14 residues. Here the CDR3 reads CASSFARDNSPLHF. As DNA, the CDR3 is TGTGCCAGCAGCTTTGCTCGGGACAATTCACCCCTCCACTTT.

CDR3 sequence: CASRHRGGTDTQYF. CDR3 in DNA: TGTGCCAGCAGACACAGGGGTGGAACAGATACGCAGTATTTT. This chain connects TRBV6-1 to TRBJ2-3; 7 nucleotides agree with TRBD1. The CDR3 runs to 14 residues. V dropped 6 bases and J dropped 3; count of bases not matched to a gene: 6. Germline V gene lookup returns CDR1 MNHNS and CDR2 SASEGT.

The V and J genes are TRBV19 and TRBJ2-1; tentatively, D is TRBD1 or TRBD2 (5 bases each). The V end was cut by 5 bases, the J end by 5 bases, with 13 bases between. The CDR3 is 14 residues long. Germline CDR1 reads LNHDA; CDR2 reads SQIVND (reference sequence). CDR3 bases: TGTGCCAGTAGTTCATCCGGGGCCCACAATGAGCAGTTCTTC. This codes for CASSSSGAHNEQFF.

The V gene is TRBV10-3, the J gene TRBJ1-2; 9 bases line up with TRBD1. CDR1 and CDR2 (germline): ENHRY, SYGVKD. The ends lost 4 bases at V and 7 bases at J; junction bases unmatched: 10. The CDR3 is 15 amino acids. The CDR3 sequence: CAISGTGEFLGGYTF. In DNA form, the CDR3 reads TGTGCCATCAGTGGGACAGGGGAGTTCTTAGGTGGCTACACCTTC.

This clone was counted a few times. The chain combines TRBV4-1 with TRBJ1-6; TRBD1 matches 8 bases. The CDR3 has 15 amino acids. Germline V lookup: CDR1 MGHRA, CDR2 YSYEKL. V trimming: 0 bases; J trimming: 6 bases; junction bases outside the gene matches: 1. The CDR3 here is CASSQETGGNSPLHF. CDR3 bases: TGCGCCAGCAGCCAAGAAACAGGGGGTAATTCACCCCTCCACTTT.

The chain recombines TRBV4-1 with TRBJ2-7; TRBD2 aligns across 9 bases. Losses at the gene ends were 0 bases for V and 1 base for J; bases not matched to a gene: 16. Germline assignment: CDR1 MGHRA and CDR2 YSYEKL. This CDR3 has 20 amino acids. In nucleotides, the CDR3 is TGCGCCAGCAGCCAAGAGTCCGCCTTTAGCGGGAGTAAGGGTTCCTACGAGCAGTACTTC. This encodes CASSQESAFSGSKGSYEQYF.

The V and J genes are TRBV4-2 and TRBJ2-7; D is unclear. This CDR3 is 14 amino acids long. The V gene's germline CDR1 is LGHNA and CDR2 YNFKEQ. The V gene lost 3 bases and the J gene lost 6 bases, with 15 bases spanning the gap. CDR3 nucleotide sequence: TGTGCCAGCAGCCAGGCCTCTGAGGCGAGCGAGCAGTACTTC. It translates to CASSQASEASEQYF.

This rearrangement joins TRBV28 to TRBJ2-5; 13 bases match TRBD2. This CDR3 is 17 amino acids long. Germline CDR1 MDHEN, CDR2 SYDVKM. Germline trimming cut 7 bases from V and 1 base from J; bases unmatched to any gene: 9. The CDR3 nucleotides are TGTGCCAGCACCACACGGACTAGCGGGGGCCTCCAAGAGACCCAGTACTTC. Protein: CASTTRTSGGLQETQYF.

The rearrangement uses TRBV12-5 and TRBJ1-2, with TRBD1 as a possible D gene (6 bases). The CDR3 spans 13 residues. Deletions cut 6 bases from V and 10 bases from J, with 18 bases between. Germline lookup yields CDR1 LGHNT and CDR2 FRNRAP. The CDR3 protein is CASGFHQGHYYTF. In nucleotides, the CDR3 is TGTGCTAGTGGATTCCACCAGGGACACTACTACACCTTC.

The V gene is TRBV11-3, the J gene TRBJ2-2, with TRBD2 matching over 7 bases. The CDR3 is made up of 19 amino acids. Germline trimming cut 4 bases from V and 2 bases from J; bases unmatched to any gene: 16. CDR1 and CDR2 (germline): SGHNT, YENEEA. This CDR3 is CASSSTSGLPSGNTGELFF. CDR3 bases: TGTGCCAGCAGCTCGACCTCGGGGTTGCCTAGCGGTAACACCGGGGAGCTGTTTTTT.

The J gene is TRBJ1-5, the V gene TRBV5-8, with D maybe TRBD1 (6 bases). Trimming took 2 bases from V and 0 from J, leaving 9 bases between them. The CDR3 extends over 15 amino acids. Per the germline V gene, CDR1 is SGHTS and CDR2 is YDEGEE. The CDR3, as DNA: TGTGCCAGCAGCTTCCAGGGGTATAGCAATCAGCCCCAGCATTTT. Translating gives CASSFQGYSNQPQHF. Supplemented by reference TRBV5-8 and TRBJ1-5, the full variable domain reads EAGVTQSPTHLIKTRGQQATLRCSPISGHTSVYWYQQALGLGLQFLLWYDEGEERNRGNFPPRFSGRQFPNYSSELNVNALELEDSALYLCASSFQGYSNQPQHFGDGTRLSIL.

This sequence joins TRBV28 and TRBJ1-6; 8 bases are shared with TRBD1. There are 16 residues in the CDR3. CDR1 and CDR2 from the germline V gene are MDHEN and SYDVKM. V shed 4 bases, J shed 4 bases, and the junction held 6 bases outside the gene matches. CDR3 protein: CASSSLDRGYNSPLHF. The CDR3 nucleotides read TGTGCCAGCAGTTCCCTCGACAGGGGATATAATTCACCCCTCCACTTT.

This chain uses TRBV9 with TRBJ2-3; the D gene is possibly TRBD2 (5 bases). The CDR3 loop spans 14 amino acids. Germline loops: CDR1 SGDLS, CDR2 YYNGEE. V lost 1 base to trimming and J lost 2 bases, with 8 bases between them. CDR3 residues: CASSVRGITDTQYF. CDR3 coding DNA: TGTGCCAGCAGCGTACGGGGTATCACAGATACGCAGTATTTT.

The CDR3 loop is CASSLFGGSPLHF. CDR3 nucleotides: TGTGCCAGCAGCCTATTCGGGGGTTCACCCCTCCACTTT. The chain links TRBV7-2 to TRBJ1-6; D perhaps matches TRBD1 (5 bases). V was pared by 5 bases and J by 9 bases, with 11 bases between. CDR1 SGHTA and CDR2 FQGNSA come from the germline V gene. This CDR3 region has 13 residues.

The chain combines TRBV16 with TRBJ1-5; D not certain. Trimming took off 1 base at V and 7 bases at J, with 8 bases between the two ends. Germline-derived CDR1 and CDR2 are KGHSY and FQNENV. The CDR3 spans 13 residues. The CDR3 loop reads CASSQLGQQPQHF. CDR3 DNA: TGTGCCAGCAGCCAATTGGGTCAGCAGCCCCAGCATTTT.

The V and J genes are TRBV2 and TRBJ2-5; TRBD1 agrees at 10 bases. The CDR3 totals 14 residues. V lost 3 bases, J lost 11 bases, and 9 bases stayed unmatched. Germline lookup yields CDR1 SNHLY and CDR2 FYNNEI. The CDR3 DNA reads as TGTGCCAGCAGTGATGGACAGGGGGTTCGGGAGCAGTACTTC. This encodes CASSDGQGVREQYF.

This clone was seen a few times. CDR3 in DNA: TGTGCCAGTAGTACCCCATCCTCGTTGAGCAATCAGCCCCAGCATTTT. As protein: CASSTPSSLSNQPQHF. The J gene is TRBJ1-5, the V gene TRBV19, with unresolved D. The CDR3 sequence is 16 residues long. V was trimmed by 4 bases and J by 1 base, leaving 14 bases between them. The germline CDR1 and CDR2 sequences are LNHDA and SQIVND (reference sequence).

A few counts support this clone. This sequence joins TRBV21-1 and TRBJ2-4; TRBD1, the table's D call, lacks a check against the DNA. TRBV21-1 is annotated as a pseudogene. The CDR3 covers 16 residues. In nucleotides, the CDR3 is TGTGCCAGCAGCAAAGCGGCAGGGCTAGCCAAAAACATTCAGTACTTC. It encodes CASSKAAGLAKNIQYF.

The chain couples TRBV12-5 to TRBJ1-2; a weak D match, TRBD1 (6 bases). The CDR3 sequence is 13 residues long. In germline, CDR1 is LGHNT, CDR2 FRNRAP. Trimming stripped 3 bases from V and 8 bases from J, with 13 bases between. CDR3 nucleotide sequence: TGTGCTAGTGGTTTTGGGGGGGCGCGGGGCTACACCTTC. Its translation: CASGFGGARGYTF.